This T cell receptor beta chain comes out of a study of T cells in localized non-small cell lung cancer (dated by TCRdb to between 2020 and 2021). About the study as a whole: The study analyzed T cell repertoires of 236 early-stage NSCLC patients, comparing tumors and uninvolved tumor-adjacent lungs. The cohort was made up of fewer than 250 treatment-naive NSCLC patients whose localized lung tumors had been resected. A mean age of around 66 years was recorded for the NSCLC patients, of whom 129 were male and more than 95 were female. Broad study findings and their caveats: Uninvolved tumor-adjacent lung showed the highest T cell clonality, higher than tumor, which suggests more focused antigenic responses in the uninvolved tumor-adjacent lung. Because multi-region sequencing of the tumors was not done, intratumor heterogeneity could not be ruled out. Because the study design was exploratory, TCR variables were selected using unadjusted p-values without false-discovery rate correction. Longer overall survival was associated with higher blood T cell density, whereas shorter survival was associated with higher adjacent-lung clonality. Of the top 100 tumor clones, a median of roughly 56 were detected in paired uninvolved adjacent lung; some 28 were also among that lung's top 100.

As to this clone: This clone's antigen is unknown. No much larger clone is present one base from it, and per-base qualities are unavailable.

The CDR3 starts with the cysteine, ends with the phenylalanine, and has 16 residues. CDR3 DNA only is kept here, 48 bases in frame from base 1. The germline V gene (reference sequence) sets CDR1 to SEHNR and CDR2 to FQNEAQ. Trimming removed 5 bases from V and 4 bases from J, leaving 18 bases between the germline ends. The immunoSEQ Assay was used to sequence TCR beta CDR3 regions from DNA. In the authors' own workflow: To compute T cell density, TCR beta template counts were normalized to usable DNA, which was estimated by amplifying housekeeping genes. Richness was estimated using the preseqR package, with extrapolation to 400,000 templates for PBMC samples and to 120,000 templates for tissue samples. Clonality was defined as one minus Pielou's evenness. Differential abundance testing on productive amino-acid clonotypes, with a minimum total count of 5 and an alpha of 0.1, was used to identify tissue-enriched TCRs. Repertoire overlap between compartments was quantified with the Jaccard Index and Morisita Overlap Index. GLIPH clustered TCR beta CDR3s with public tetramer-defined viral CDR3s; viral motifs required at least three viral sequences plus V-gene enrichment. TCRdb retrieved this table from immuneACCESS and kept in-frame rearrangements only. Not all clones are present; in checked studies, unresolved V genes account for under half, and no reason is known for the remainder. That table furnishes V, J and clone size, whereas the DNA furnished D and trimming. The sample records under 150,000 clones, more than 70% of which are singletons. Approximately 1.5% of the sample rests with the top ten.

At diagnosis, peripheral blood, uninvolved tumor-adjacent lung and tumor were collected and were preserved as a mix of fresh-frozen and FFPE material. For TCR repertoire profiling, blood samples were analyzed in the form of peripheral blood mononuclear cells. Sequenced material: peripheral blood, taken before any cancer treatment. The sequence joins TRBV7-9 to TRBJ1-5; the D gene is perhaps TRBD1, from 5 matching bases. The TCR originated in a female donor over 55 with stage I lung adenocarcinoma. CDR3 protein: CASSLRAGDGNQPQHF. The DNA reads TGTGCCAGCAGCCTAAGAGCCGGGGACGGGAATCAGCCCCAGCATTTT.